These 22 T cell receptor beta chains were all obtained from the same sample, sequenced in a study of shared clonotypes between healthy human individuals. TCRdb keeps only in-frame clones here, not all; method: immunoSEQ multiplex PCR. Found here are about 2.3 million clones, 85% to 95% of them singletons; the top ten hold 0.39%. The sample taken for sequencing was naive CD4+ T cells from PBMCs. Subset indicated: CD45RA+ positively selected. The receptors here all came from a man aged 18 to 30 in good health. Some clones in this sample may be carry-over from other donors' samples.

The CDR3 bases are TGTGCCAGCAGCTTTTCGACGGTTGCCAACTATGGCTACACCTTC. Translating it yields CASSFSTVANYGYTF. The rearrangement uses TRBV7-2 and TRBJ1-2; D call uncertain. Germline loops: CDR1 SGHTA, CDR2 FQGNSA. CDR3 length: 15 amino acids. V lost 3 bases and J lost 2, with 13 bases in between.

The chain combines TRBV5-6 with TRBJ2-2; D may match TRBD1 or TRBD2 (7 bases each). The CDR3 totals 16 residues. V lost 1 base, J lost 6 bases, and 16 bases lay in between. Germline CDR1 is SGHDT and CDR2 is YYEEEE. CDR3 DNA: TGTGCCAGCAGCTTGAGGAGGGGAGGGGGCCCCGGGGAGCTGTTTTTT. Its translation: CASSLRRGGGPGELFF. Looking up the rest from reference TRBV5-6 and TRBJ2-2 gives the full variable domain: DAGVTQSPTHLIKTRGQQVTLRCSPKSGHDTVSWYQQALGQGPQFIFQYYEEEERQRGNFPDRFSGHQFPNYSSELNVNALLLGDSALYLCASSLRRGGGPGELFFGEGSRLTVL.

The J gene is TRBJ2-5, the V gene TRBV28; D possibly corresponds to TRBD2 (5 bases). The CDR3 runs 17 residues. V lost 2 bases, J lost 7 bases, and 23 bases lay in between. Germline V CDR1 and CDR2: MDHEN, SYDVKM. CDR3 DNA: TGTGCCAGCAGTTTAGGACTTATGCCTCGTGGCCTCGGGACCCAGTACTTC. This encodes CASSLGLMPRGLGTQYF.

The chain combines TRBV11-2 with TRBJ2-6; TRBD2 aligns across 11 bases. The CDR3 is made up of 17 amino acids. After removal of 5 bases from V and 0 bases from J, the junction contained 3 bases not matched to a gene. Germline-derived CDR1 and CDR2 are SGHAT and FQNNGV. CDR3 in DNA: TGTGCCAGCAGCAAAACTAGCGGGGGCTCTGGGGCCAACGTCCTGACTTTC. Amino acid sequence: CASSKTSGGSGANVLTF.

The rearrangement uses TRBV11-2 and TRBJ2-4; D gene ambiguous. V gave up 2 bases and J gave up 0 bases, with 5 bases separating them. Germline V gene lookup returns CDR1 SGHAT and CDR2 FQNNGV. This CDR3 is 14 amino acids long. The CDR3 region has the DNA TGTGCCAGCAGCTTACGTGTAGCCAAAAACATTCAGTACTTC. Its translation is CASSLRVAKNIQYF.

This chain joins TRBV6-5 and TRBJ2-6; D unresolved. This CDR3 is 13 amino acids long. The germline V gene has CDR1 MNHEY and CDR2 SVGAGI. V was pared by 6 bases and J by 6 bases, with 9 bases between. The CDR3 spells CASRPGSANVLTF. The CDR3 DNA sequence: TGTGCCAGCAGGCCGGGTTCGGCCAACGTCCTGACTTTC.

The chain has TRBV30 and TRBJ2-7; TRBD1 aligns across 11 bases. The V gene end was trimmed by 3 bases and the J gene end by 9 bases; junction bases not matched to a gene: 13. Germline loops: CDR1 GTSNPN, CDR2 SVGIG (reference sequence). The CDR3 runs to 15 residues. CDR3 DNA: TGTGCCTGGAGACTCCCGGGACAGGGGGGAATTGGGCAGTACTTC. Protein product: CAWRLPGQGGIGQYF.

The genes are TRBV11-2 and TRBJ2-3; 7 bases map to TRBD2. The CDR3 is 15 residues long. Per germline, CDR1 SGHAT and CDR2 FQNNGV. V gave up 3 bases and J gave up 3 bases; unmatched junction bases: 6. The CDR3 bases are TGTGCCAGCAGCTTTTCTCCGGGGGGAACAGATACGCAGTATTTT. Amino acids: CASSFSPGGTDTQYF.

This clone was observed a single time. The chain employs TRBV9 and TRBJ2-1; 7 bases line up with TRBD2. Per germline, CDR1 SGDLS and CDR2 YYNGEE. The CDR3 is 15 amino acids. After removal of 0 bases from V and 10 bases from J, the junction contained 10 bases not matched to a gene. CDR3 protein: CASSVDPASGKEQFF. In nucleotides, the CDR3 is TGTGCCAGCAGCGTAGACCCTGCTAGCGGAAAAGAGCAGTTCTTC.

Details on this clone: Other DNA sequences in the same sample also yield this CDR3. The J gene is TRBJ1-1, the V gene TRBV6-5, with TRBD1 as a possible D gene (6 bases). Trimming removed 6 bases at V and 3 bases at J, with 11 bases between. The V gene's germline CDR1 is MNHEY and CDR2 SVGAGI. The CDR3 sequence is 13 residues long. The CDR3 sequence: CASSTRGDTEAFF. Here the CDR3 DNA reads TGTGCCAGCAGCACGAGGGGGGACACTGAAGCTTTCTTT.

The rearrangement joins TRBV18 to TRBJ2-5, with D possibly TRBD1 on 5 matching bases. The CDR3 is 14 amino acids. Germline V lookup: CDR1 KGHSH, CDR2 LQKENI. V lost 0 bases to trimming and J lost 3 bases, with 8 bases between them. The CDR3 sequence is CASSPPQGKETQYF. The CDR3 DNA reads as TGTGCCAGCTCACCACCTCAGGGAAAAGAGACCCAGTACTTC.

A note on this clone: The same CDR3 can be traced to other DNA sequences in this sample. V and J are TRBV28 and TRBJ2-3, with D perhaps TRBD1 or TRBD2 (5 bases each). From germline, CDR1 is MDHEN and CDR2 SYDVKM. The CDR3 runs 13 residues. Trimming shortened V by 2 bases and J by 4 bases, and 7 bases separated the two germline ends. CDR3: CASSLRGADTQYF. The CDR3, as DNA: TGTGCCAGCAGTTTAAGAGGGGCAGATACGCAGTATTTT.

The rearrangement uses TRBV2 and TRBJ2-7; no definite D call. This CDR3 is built from 12 residues. With 7 bases removed from V and 2 bases from J, the gap between germline ends came to 9 bases. Germline CDR1 is SNHLY and CDR2 is FYNNEI. CDR3 protein: CASNRETYEQYF. Here the CDR3 DNA reads TGTGCCAGCAATAGGGAAACCTACGAGCAGTACTTC.

The chain's CDR3 is CAWNIVMWNNTNYGYTF. The DNA for the CDR3 is TGTGCCTGGAATATCGTTATGTGGAACAACACTAACTATGGCTACACCTTC. The chain uses TRBV30 and TRBJ1-2; D uncertain. The V gene lost 4 bases and the J gene lost 0 bases, with 21 bases spanning the gap. The CDR3 is 17 residues long. Germline-derived CDR1 and CDR2 are GTSNPN and SVGIG (reference sequence).

CDR3 nucleotide sequence: TGCGCCAGCAGCCAAGAATACCGGGGGGGCCAGCGGGAGGACGTAACGGAGACCCAGTACTTC. Protein sequence: CASSQEYRGGQREDVTETQYF. V usage is TRBV4-3 and J usage is TRBJ2-5; 9 nucleotides match TRBD2. From germline, CDR1 is LGHNA and CDR2 YSLEER. The CDR3 is 21 residues long. Trimming took 0 bases from V and 5 from J; bases not matched to a gene: 22.

V gene TRBV4-3 combines with J gene TRBJ2-3, with D possibly being TRBD1 (5 bases). The CDR3 spans 14 residues. The V end lost 6 bases, the J end lost 4 bases, and 14 bases lay between the germline ends. Germline CDR1 LGHNA, CDR2 YSLEER. The CDR3 sequence is CASRLGVASDTQYF. CDR3 nucleotide sequence: TGCGCCAGCAGGCTAGGGGTTGCTTCAGATACGCAGTATTTT.

The gene calls are TRBV29-1 and TRBJ1-1; possible D gene TRBD1, 6 bases. CDR1 and CDR2 from the germline V gene are SQVTM and ANQGSEA. This CDR3 is 12 amino acids long. The V end was cut by 8 bases, the J end by 11 bases, with 21 bases between. The CDR3 DNA is TGCAGCACCCTTAACGGGGGCGGGATGGCTTTCTTT. It encodes CSTLNGGGMAFF.

The rearrangement links TRBV6-1 to TRBJ2-2; D perhaps matches TRBD1 (5 bases). Germline CDR1 and CDR2: MNHNS and SASEGT. The CDR3 extends over 17 amino acids. V lost 4 bases and J 6 bases, leaving 21 bases between the germline ends. DNA of the CDR3: TGTGCCAGCAGTGGGTTAAAGGGGCTTCCGTTCCCCGGGGAGCTGTTTTTT. Its translation is CASSGLKGLPFPGELFF.

The V call is TRBV10-3, the J call TRBJ1-3; unclear D gene. Between the trimmed V and J ends, which lost 10 bases and 0 bases, there was a span of 10 bases. Germline values: CDR1 ENHRY, CDR2 SYGVKD. The CDR3 runs 13 residues. The CDR3 DNA reads as TGTGCCAGTACCGCTGTCTCTGGAAACACCATATATTTT. This codes for CASTAVSGNTIYF.

V usage is TRBV28 and J usage is TRBJ1-2; D unresolved. This CDR3 has 16 residues. V gave up 8 bases and J gave up 5 bases, with 24 bases separating them. Germline assignment: CDR1 MDHEN and CDR2 SYDVKM. The CDR3 reads CASGEGSASPFYGYTF. DNA for the CDR3: TGTGCCAGCGGGGAAGGATCTGCGTCTCCGTTTTATGGCTACACCTTC.

This chain joins TRBV9 and TRBJ1-1; tentative D call: TRBD1 (5 bases). Germline assignment: CDR1 SGDLS and CDR2 YYNGEE. This CDR3 spans 14 amino acids. V was trimmed by 4 bases and J by 2 bases, leaving 12 bases between them. The CDR3 DNA sequence: TGTGCCAGCAGCAGGGGCAGTCCAAACACTGAAGCTTTCTTT. It encodes CASSRGSPNTEAFF. The full variable domain, rest sourced from reference TRBV9 and TRBJ1-1, is DSGVTQTPKHLITATGQRVTLRCSPRSGDLSVYWYQQSLDQGLQFLIQYYNGEERAKGNILERFSAQQFPDLHSELNLSSLELGDSALYFCASSRGSPNTEAFFGQGTRLTVV.

In the case of this clone: Other DNA sequences in this sample translate to the same CDR3. The chain employs TRBV28 and TRBJ2-7; D gene uncertain. Looked up from germline, CDR1 is MDHEN and CDR2 is SYDVKM. V was cut by 6 bases and J by 0 bases, with 9 bases left in between. This CDR3 comprises 13 residues. CDR3 in DNA: TGTGCCAGCAGCCGAGACACCTCCTACGAGCAGTACTTC. Translation: CASSRDTSYEQYF.